This T cell receptor (beta chain) appears in the sequencing data of a study of STAT5B mutations in CD4+ large granular lymphocyte leukemia. In the study's own analysis: The detection floor for productive clonotype frequency was 2.59 x 10-5. TCRdb's table, derived via immunoSEQ multiplex PCR, lists solely in-frame clones and lacks some. Clone size and V and J calls were adopted from that table, with D and trimming inferred from the DNA. The table includes over 30,000 clones, less than 85% detected once. Germline V lookup: CDR1 SGHTA, CDR2 FQGNSA. The CDR3 runs to 15 residues. Unmatched junction bases numbered 3, after V lost 0 bases and J lost 6 bases.

This receptor was identified in a human donor in good health. Input material: CD4+ T cells from blood buffy coats. This chain links TRBV7-2 with TRBJ2-2, with 8 bases that match TRBD2. The CDR3 sequence: CASSLAIGGAGELFF. As DNA, the CDR3 is TGTGCCAGCAGCTTAGCGATCGGGGGGGCCGGGGAGCTGTTTTTT. Full variable domain (remainder filled in from reference TRBV7-2 and TRBJ2-2): GAGVSQSPSNKVTEKGKDVELRCDPISGHTALYWYRQSLGQGLEFLIYFQGNSAPDKSGLPSDRFSAERTGGSVSTLTIQRTQQEDSAVYLCASSLAIGGAGELFFGEGSRLTVL.